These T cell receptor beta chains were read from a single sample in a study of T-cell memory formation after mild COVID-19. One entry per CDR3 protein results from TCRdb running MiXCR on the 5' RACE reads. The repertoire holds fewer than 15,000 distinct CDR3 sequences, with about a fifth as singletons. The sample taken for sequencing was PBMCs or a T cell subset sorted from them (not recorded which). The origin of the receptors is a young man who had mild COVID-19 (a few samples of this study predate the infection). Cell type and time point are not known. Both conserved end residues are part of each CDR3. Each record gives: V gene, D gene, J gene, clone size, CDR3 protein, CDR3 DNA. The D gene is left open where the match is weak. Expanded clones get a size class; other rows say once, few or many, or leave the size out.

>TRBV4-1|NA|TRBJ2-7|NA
CASSPRTSRGHVPYEQYF
TGCGCCAGCAGCCCGAGAACTTCCAGGGGTCACGTACCCTACGAGCAGTACTTC
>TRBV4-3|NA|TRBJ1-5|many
CASSRGVFSPQHF
TGCGCCAGCAGTAGGGGGGTTTTCTCGCCCCAGCATTTT
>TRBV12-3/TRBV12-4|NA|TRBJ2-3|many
CASSFGAGAGDTQYF
TGTGCCAGCAGTTTCGGGGCGGGGGCTGGGGATACGCAGTATTTT
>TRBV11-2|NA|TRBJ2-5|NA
CASSPQGSAGEYF
TGTGCCAGCAGCCCCCAAGGATCGGCAGGGGAGTACTTC
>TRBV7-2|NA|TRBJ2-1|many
CASSLAPSTSSYNEQFF
TGTGCCAGCAGCTTAGCGCCGTCGACAAGCTCCTACAATGAGCAGTTCTTC
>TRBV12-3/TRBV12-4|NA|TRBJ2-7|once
CASSPQGYEQYF
TGTGCCAGCAGTCCACAGGGTTACGAGCAGTACTTC
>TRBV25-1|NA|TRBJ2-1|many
CASSVGLTNEQFF
TGTGCCAGCAGTGTCGGGCTCACCAATGAGCAGTTCTTC
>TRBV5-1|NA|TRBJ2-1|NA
CASSIRRGWDEQFF
TGCGCCAGCTCGATTAGGAGGGGTTGGGATGAGCAGTTCTTC
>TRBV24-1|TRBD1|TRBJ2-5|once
CATSDLGTGGETQYF
TGTGCCACCAGTGATTTGGGGACAGGGGGTGAGACCCAGTACTTC
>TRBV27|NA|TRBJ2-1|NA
CASSLSDVPYNEQFF
TGTGCCAGCAGTTTAAGCGACGTACCGTACAATGAGCAGTTCTTC
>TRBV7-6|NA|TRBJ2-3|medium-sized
CASSYTSTDTQYF
TGTGCCAGCAGCTACACTAGCACAGATACGCAGTATTTT
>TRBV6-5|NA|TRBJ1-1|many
CASRLYGQTEAFF
TGTGCCAGCAGACTCTACGGGCAGACTGAAGCTTTCTTT
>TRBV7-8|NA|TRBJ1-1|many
CASSLGERWAEAFF
TGTGCCAGCAGCTTAGGGGAGAGGTGGGCTGAAGCTTTCTTT
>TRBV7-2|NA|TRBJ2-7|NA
CASSLGPPPYEQYF
TGTGCCAGCAGCCTTGGGCCTCCACCCTACGAGCAGTACTTC
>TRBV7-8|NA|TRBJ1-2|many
CASSLVGGLYGYTF
TGTGCCAGCAGCTTAGTGGGGGGCCTCTATGGCTACACCTTC
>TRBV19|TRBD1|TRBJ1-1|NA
CASKNPGQGENTEAFF
TGTGCCAGTAAAAATCCGGGACAGGGTGAGAACACTGAAGCTTTCTTT
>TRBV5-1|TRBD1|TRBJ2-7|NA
CASSKDRGGYEQYF
TGCGCCAGCAGCAAGGACAGGGGAGGGTACGAGCAGTACTTC
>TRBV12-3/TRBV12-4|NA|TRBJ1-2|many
CASSFAGTANYGYTF
TGTGCCAGCAGCTTCGCCGGGACGGCTAACTATGGCTACACCTTC
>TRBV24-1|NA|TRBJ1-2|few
CATSESRAANYGYTF
TGTGCCACCAGTGAATCGCGAGCCGCTAACTATGGCTACACCTTC
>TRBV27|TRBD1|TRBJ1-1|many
CASSLTGGLIAFF
TGTGCCAGCAGTTTAACAGGGGGCCTCATCGCTTTCTTT
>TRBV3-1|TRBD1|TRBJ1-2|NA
CASRRTGGGGYTF
TGTGCCAGCAGACGGACAGGGGGCGGTGGCTACACCTTC
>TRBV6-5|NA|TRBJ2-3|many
CASRAGATDTQYF
TGTGCCAGCAGAGCAGGGGCCACAGATACGCAGTATTTT
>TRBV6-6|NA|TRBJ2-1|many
CASSQANEQFF
TGTGCCAGCAGTCAAGCCAATGAGCAGTTCTTC
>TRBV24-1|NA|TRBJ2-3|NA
CATSDRADTQYF
TGTGCCACCAGTGATCGGGCGGATACGCAGTATTTT
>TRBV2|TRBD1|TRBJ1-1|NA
CASRDRGWAEAFF
TGTGCCAGCAGGGACAGGGGTTGGGCTGAAGCTTTCTTT
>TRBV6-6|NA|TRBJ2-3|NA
CASSRSDFAQYF
TGTGCCAGCAGTCGCTCCGATTTCGCGCAGTATTTT
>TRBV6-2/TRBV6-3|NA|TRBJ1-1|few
CASSGGRQVNTEAFF
TGTGCCAGCAGTGGCGGCCGGCAGGTGAACACTGAAGCTTTCTTT
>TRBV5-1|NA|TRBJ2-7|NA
CASSLVSGQDYEQYF
TGCGCCAGCAGCTTAGTTTCGGGACAAGATTACGAGCAGTACTTC
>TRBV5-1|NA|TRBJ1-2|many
CASSGLRDGYGYTF
TGCGCCAGCAGCGGGCTTCGGGACGGCTATGGCTACACCTTC
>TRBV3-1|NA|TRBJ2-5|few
CASSHSTVDSQETQYF
TGTGCCAGCAGCCACAGTACAGTGGACAGTCAAGAGACCCAGTACTTC
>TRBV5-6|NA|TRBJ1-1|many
CASSQQGTEAFF
TGTGCCAGCAGTCAACAGGGCACTGAAGCTTTCTTT
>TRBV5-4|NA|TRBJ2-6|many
CASSLAISGANVLTF
TGTGCCAGCAGCTTGGCGATCTCTGGGGCCAACGTCCTGACTTTC
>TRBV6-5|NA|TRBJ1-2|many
CASSYGWAYGYTF
TGTGCCAGCAGTTATGGGTGGGCGTATGGCTACACCTTC
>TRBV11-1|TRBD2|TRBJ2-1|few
CASSLRLAGYYEQFF
TGTGCCAGCAGCTTAAGACTAGCGGGCTACTATGAGCAGTTCTTC
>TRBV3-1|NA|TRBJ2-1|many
CASSQVDEQFF
TGTGCCAGCAGCCAAGTCGATGAGCAGTTCTTC
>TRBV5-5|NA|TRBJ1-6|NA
CASSSLVGRNNSPLHF
TGTGCCAGCAGCTCTTTGGTAGGACGGAATAATTCACCCCTCCACTTT
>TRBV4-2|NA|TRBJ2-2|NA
CASSQEGDPSTGELFF
TGTGCCAGCAGCCAAGAGGGGGACCCCTCCACCGGGGAGCTGTTTTTT
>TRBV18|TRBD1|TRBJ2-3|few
CASSPTGPQYQEF
TGTGCCAGCTCACCGACAGGGCCACAGTACCAGGAATTT
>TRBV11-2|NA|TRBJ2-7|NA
CASSVGPTYEQYF
TGTGCCAGCAGCGTGGGACCCACCTACGAGCAGTACTTC
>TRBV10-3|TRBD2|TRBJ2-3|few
CAITYSGGTTDTQYF
TGTGCCATCACTTATAGCGGGGGTACCACAGATACGCAGTATTTT
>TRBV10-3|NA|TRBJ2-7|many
CAISESGGRIAYEQYF
TGTGCCATCAGTGAGTCGGGGGGCAGGATTGCCTACGAGCAGTACTTC
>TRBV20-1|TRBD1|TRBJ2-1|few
CSARHRGSYNEQFF
TGCAGTGCTAGACACAGGGGTTCCTACAATGAGCAGTTCTTC
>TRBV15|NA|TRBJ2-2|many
CATSREWVVNTGELFF
TGTGCCACCAGCAGAGAGTGGGTCGTTAACACCGGGGAGCTGTTTTTT
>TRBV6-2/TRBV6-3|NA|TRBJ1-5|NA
CASSYWAMKNSNQPQHF
TGTGCCAGCAGTTACTGGGCCATGAAAAATAGCAATCAGCCCCAGCATTTT
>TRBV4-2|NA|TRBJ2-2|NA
CASSQDPRPSLGTGELFF
TGTGCCAGCAGCCAAGATCCCCGACCCAGCTTGGGCACCGGGGAGCTGTTTTTT